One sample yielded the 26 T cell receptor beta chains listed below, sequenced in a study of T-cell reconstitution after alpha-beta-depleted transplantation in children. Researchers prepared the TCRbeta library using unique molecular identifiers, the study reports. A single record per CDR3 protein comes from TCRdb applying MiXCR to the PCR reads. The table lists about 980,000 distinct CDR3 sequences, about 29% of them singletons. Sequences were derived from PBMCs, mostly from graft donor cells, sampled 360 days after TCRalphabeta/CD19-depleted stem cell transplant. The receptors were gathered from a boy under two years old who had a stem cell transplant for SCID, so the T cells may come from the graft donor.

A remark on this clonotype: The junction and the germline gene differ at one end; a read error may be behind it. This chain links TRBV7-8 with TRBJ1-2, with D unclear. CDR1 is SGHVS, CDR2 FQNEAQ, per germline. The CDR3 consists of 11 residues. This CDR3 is CASSLADPLSF. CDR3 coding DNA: TGTGCCAGCAGCTTAGCGGATCCATTATCCTTC.

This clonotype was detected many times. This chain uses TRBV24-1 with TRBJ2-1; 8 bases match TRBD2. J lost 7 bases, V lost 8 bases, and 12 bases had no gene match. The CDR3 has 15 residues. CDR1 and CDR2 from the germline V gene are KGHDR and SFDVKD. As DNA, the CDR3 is TGTGCCACCATGGATAAGGCGGGGGGTCCTAATGAGCAGTTCTTC. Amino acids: CATMDKAGGPNEQFF.

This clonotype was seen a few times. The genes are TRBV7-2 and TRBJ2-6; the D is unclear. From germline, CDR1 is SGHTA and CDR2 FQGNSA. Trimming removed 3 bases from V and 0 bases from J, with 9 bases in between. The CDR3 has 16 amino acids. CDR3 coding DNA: TGTGCCAGCAGCTTCCTGTTATCCTCTGGGGCCAACGTCCTGACTTTC. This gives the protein CASSFLLSSGANVLTF.

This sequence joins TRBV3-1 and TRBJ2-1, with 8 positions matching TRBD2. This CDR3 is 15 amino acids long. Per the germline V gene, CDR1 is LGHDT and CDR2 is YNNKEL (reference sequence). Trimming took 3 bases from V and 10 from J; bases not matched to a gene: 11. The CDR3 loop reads CASSHRTGGAGEQFF. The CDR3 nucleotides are TGTGCCAGCAGCCATCGTACCGGGGGGGCAGGAGAGCAGTTCTTC.

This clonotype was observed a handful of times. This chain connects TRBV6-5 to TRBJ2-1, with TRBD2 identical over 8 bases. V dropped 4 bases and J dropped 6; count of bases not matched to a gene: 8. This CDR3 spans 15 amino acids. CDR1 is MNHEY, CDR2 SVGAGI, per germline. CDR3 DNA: TGTGCCAGCAGTTTCGGGACTAGAGCTTTCAATGAGCAGTTCTTC. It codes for CASSFGTRAFNEQFF.

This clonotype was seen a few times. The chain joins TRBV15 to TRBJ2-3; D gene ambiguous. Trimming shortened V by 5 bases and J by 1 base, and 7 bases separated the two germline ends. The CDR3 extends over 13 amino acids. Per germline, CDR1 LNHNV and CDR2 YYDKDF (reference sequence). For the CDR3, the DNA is TGTGCCACCAGCCGGCAGCGCACAGATACGCAGTATTTT. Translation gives CATSRQRTDTQYF.

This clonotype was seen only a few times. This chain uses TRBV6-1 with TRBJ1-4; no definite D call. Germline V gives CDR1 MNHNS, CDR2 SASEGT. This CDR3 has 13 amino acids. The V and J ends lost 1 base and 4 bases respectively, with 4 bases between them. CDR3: CASSEVHNEKLFF. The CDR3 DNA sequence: TGTGCCAGCAGTGAAGTCCATAATGAAAAACTGTTTTTT.

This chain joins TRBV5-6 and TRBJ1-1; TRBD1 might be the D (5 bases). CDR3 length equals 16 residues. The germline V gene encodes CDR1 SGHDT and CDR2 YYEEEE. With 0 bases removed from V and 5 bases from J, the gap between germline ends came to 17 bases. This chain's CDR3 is CASSLASGARTTEAFF. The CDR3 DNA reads TGTGCCAGCAGCTTGGCTAGTGGGGCCAGGACTACTGAAGCTTTCTTT.

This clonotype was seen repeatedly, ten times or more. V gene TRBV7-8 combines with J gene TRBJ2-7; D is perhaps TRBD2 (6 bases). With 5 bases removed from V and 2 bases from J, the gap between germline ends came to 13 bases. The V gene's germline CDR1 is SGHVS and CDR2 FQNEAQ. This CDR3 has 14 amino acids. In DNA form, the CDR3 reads TGTGCCAGCAGCCCAAGAGGAGGGGCCTACGAGCAGTACTTC. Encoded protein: CASSPRGGAYEQYF. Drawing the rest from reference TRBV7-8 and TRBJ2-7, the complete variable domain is GAGVSQSPRYKVAKRGQDVALRCDPISGHVSLFWYQQALGQGPEFLTYFQNEAQLDKSGLPSDRFFAERPEGSVSTLKIQRTQQEDSAVYLCASSPRGGAYEQYFGPGTRLTVT.

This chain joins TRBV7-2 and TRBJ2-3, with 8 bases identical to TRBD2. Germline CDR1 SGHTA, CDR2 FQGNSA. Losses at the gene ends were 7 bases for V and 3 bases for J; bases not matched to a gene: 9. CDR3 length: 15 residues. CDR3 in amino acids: CASNAGGGQTDTQYF. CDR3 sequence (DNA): TGTGCCAGCAACGCCGGCGGGGGGCAAACAGATACGCAGTATTTT.

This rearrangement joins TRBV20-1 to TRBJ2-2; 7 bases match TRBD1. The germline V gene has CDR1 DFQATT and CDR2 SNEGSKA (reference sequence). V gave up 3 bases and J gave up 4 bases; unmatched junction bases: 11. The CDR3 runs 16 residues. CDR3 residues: CSARSDRDGSTGELFF. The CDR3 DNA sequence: TGCAGTGCTAGGTCCGACAGGGATGGTAGCACCGGGGAGCTGTTTTTT.

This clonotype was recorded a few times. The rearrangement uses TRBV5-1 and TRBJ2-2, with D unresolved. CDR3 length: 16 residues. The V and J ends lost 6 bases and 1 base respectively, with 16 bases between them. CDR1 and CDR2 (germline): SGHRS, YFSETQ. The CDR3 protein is CASMPLRSLNTGELFF. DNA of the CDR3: TGCGCCAGCATGCCCTTACGGAGTCTGAACACCGGGGAGCTGTTTTTT.

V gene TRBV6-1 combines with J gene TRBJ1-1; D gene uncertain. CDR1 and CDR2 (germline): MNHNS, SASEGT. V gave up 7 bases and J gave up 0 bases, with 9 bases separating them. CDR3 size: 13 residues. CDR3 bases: TGTGCCAGCAAAAGCATGGTGAACACTGAAGCTTTCTTT. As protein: CASKSMVNTEAFF.

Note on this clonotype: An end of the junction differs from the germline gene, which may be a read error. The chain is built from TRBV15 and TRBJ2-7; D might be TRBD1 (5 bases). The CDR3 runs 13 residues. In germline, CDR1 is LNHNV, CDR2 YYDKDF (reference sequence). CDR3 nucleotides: TGTGCCACCAGCAGAGATACCAGGGCCCTTGTGGACTTC. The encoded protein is CATSRDTRALVDF. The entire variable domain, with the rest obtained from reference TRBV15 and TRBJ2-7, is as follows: DAMVIQNPRYQVTQFGKPVTLSCSQTLNHNVMYWYQQKSSQAPKLLFHYYDKDFNNEADTPDNFQSRRPNTSFCFLDIRSPGLGDTAMYLCATSRDTRALVDFGPGTRLTVT.

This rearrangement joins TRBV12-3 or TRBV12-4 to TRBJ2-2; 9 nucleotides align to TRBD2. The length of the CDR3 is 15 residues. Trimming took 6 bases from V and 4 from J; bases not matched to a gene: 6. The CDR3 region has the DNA TGTGCCAGCAGCGGGACTAGCCTTCTCACCGGGGAGCTGTTTTTT. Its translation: CASSGTSLLTGELFF.

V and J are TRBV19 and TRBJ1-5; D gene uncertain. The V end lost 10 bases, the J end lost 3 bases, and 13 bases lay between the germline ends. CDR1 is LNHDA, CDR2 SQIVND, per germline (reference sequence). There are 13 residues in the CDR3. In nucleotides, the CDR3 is TGTGCCACCACACAAAGGTACAATCAGCCCCAGCATTTT. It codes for CATTQRYNQPQHF.

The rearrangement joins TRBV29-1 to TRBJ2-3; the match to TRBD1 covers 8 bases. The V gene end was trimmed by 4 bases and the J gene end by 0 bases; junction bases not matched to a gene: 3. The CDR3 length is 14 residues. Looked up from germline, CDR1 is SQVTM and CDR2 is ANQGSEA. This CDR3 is CSVGRQGSTDTQYF. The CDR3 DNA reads TGCAGCGTTGGCAGACAGGGGAGCACAGATACGCAGTATTTT.

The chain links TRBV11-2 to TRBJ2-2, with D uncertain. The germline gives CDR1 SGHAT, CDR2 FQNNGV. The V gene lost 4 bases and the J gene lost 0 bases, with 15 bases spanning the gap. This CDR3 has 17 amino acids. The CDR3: CASSSRVGSTNTGELFF. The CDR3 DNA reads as TGTGCCAGCAGCTCCCGAGTTGGCTCCACGAACACCGGGGAGCTGTTTTTT.

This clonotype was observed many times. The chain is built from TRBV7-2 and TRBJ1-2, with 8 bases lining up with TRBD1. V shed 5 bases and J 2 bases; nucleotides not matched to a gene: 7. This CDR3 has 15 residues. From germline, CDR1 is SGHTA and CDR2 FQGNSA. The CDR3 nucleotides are TGTGCCAGCAGCCAAGGACAGGGAGGAAACTATGGCTACACCTTC. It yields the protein CASSQGQGGNYGYTF.

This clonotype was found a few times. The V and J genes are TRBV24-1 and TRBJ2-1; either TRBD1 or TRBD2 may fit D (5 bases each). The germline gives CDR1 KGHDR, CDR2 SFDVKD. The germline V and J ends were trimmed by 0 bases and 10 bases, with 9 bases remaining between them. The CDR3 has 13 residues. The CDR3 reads CATSDLQGDEQFF. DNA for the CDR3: TGTGCCACCAGTGATTTGCAAGGGGACGAGCAGTTCTTC.

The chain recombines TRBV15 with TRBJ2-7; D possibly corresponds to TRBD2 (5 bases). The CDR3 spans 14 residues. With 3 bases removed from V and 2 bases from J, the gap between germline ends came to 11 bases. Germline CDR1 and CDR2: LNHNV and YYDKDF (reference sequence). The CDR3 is CATSRTGLPYEQYF. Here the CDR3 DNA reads TGTGCCACCAGCAGGACCGGACTGCCCTACGAGCAGTACTTC. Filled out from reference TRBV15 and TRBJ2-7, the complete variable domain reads DAMVIQNPRYQVTQFGKPVTLSCSQTLNHNVMYWYQQKSSQAPKLLFHYYDKDFNNEADTPDNFQSRRPNTSFCFLDIRSPGLGDTAMYLCATSRTGLPYEQYFGPGTRLTVT.

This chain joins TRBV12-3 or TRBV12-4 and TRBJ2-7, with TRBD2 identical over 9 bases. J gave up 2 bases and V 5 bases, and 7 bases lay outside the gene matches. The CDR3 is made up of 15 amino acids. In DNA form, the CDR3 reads TGTGCCAGCAGTCAAGCGGGGGGCACGACCTACGAGCAGTACTTC. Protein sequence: CASSQAGGTTYEQYF.

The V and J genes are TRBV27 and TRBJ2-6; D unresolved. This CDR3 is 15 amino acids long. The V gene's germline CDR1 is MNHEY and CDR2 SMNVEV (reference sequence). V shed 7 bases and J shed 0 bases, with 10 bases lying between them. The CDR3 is CASTTPSSGANVLTF. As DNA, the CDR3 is TGTGCCAGCACCACACCGAGCTCTGGGGCCAACGTCCTGACTTTC.

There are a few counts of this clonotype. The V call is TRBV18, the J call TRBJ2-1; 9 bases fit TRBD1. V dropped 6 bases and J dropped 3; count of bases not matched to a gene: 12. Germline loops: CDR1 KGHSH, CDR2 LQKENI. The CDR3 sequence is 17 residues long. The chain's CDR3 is CASSTGTGMVSYNEQFF. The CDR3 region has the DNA TGTGCCAGCTCTACGGGGACAGGGATGGTAAGCTACAATGAGCAGTTCTTC.

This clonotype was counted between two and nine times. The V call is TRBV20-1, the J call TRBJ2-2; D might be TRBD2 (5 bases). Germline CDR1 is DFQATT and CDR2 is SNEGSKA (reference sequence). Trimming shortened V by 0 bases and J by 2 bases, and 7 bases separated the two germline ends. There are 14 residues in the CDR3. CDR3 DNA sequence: TGCAGTGCTAGAGAGGACTTTAACACCGGGGAGCTGTTTTTT. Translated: CSAREDFNTGELFF.

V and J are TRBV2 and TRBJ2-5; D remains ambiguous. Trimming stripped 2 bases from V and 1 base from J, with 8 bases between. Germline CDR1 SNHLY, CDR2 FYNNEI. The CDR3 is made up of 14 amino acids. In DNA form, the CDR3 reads TGTGCCAGCAGTGAAAGACATCCCCAAGAGACCCAGTACTTC. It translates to CASSERHPQETQYF.